Presented here are 26 T cell receptor beta chains from one specimen sequenced in a study of blood T cell repertoires in COVID-19. TCRdb keeps only in-frame clones here, not all; method: immunoSEQ multiplex PCR. Here the sample spans 250,000 or so clones, roughly 86% being singletons. The sequenced sample consisted of peripheral blood. These receptors were collected from a man aged 35 to 55 with active or convalescent COVID-19.

The CDR3 sequence: CASILSVGQSRTGELFF. CDR3 in DNA: TGTGCCAGCATCCTGTCGGTCGGACAGTCCCGGACCGGGGAGCTGTTTTTT. This sequence joins TRBV21-1 and TRBJ2-2; the D call in the table, TRBD1, was not verified against the DNA. TRBV21-1 has pseudogene status. This CDR3 is 17 amino acids long.

The chain joins TRBV29-1 to TRBJ1-5; 8 nucleotides match TRBD1. The CDR3 spans 14 residues. The V and J ends lost 6 bases and 6 bases, in that order; junction bases with no gene match: 10. Germline lookup yields CDR1 SQVTM and CDR2 ANQGSEA. The CDR3 here is CSVSGTGGTQPQHF. CDR3 coding DNA: TGCAGCGTCTCCGGGACAGGAGGCACTCAGCCCCAGCATTTT.

The chain is built from TRBV13 and TRBJ2-7; tentatively, D is TRBD2 (7 bases). Trimming left V 4 bases short and J 7 bases short, with 14 bases between. This CDR3 has 13 residues. CDR1 and CDR2 from the germline V gene are PRHDT and FYEKMQ (reference sequence). The CDR3 nucleotides read TGTGCCAGCAGCTCCGGGGGGCTTTATGAGCAGTACTTC. It specifies CASSSGGLYEQYF.

The chain is built from TRBV5-1 and TRBJ1-4; 7 nucleotides agree with TRBD1. Trimming removed 4 bases from V and 6 bases from J; junction bases left unmatched: 9. CDR1 is SGHRS, CDR2 YFSETQ, per germline. This CDR3 is built from 15 residues. The CDR3 coding sequence is TGCGCCAGCAGCATAGGGGGCGCGCCCCATGAAAAACTGTTTTTT. Amino acid sequence: CASSIGGAPHEKLFF.

The V gene is TRBV11-2, the J gene TRBJ2-3, with 7 bases lining up with TRBD2. CDR1 SGHAT and CDR2 FQNNGV come from the germline V gene. With V trimmed by 5 bases and J by 4 bases, 21 bases remained unmatched. The CDR3 consists of 19 residues. The CDR3 DNA follows: TGTGCCAGCAGCCCCTTAAGGGAGGGGCCCCACAGGAGCCCAGATACGCAGTATTTT. Translating gives CASSPLREGPHRSPDTQYF.

The gene calls are TRBV5-6 and TRBJ2-7; perhaps TRBD1 as D (6 bases). From germline, CDR1 is SGHDT and CDR2 YYEEEE. This CDR3 region has 14 residues. The germline V and J ends were trimmed by 2 bases and 4 bases, with 13 bases remaining between them. CDR3 sequence reads: CASSLMGQKYEQYF. The CDR3 bases are TGTGCCAGCAGCTTAATGGGACAAAAGTACGAGCAGTACTTC. Supplemented by reference TRBV5-6 and TRBJ2-7, the full variable domain reads DAGVTQSPTHLIKTRGQQVTLRCSPKSGHDTVSWYQQALGQGPQFIFQYYEEEERQRGNFPDRFSGHQFPNYSSELNVNALLLGDSALYLCASSLMGQKYEQYFGPGTRLTVT.

The rearrangement links TRBV14 to TRBJ2-7, with D maybe TRBD1 (5 bases). Between the trimmed V and J ends, which lost 1 base and 4 bases, there was a span of 11 bases. The CDR3 has 14 amino acids. From germline, CDR1 is SGHDN and CDR2 FVKESK. The CDR3 coding sequence is TGTGCCAGCAGCCAAGTCCCTCGACAGTACGAGCAGTACTTC. This gives the protein CASSQVPRQYEQYF.

The rearrangement links TRBV25-1 to TRBJ2-1; 7 bases agree with TRBD2. The CDR3 has 14 residues. Germline lookup yields CDR1 MGHDK and CDR2 SYGVNS. Trimming removed 6 bases from V and 6 bases from J; junction bases left unmatched: 8. The CDR3, as DNA: TGTGCCAGCAGCGGGAGGCCGGAGGTCAATGAGCAGTTCTTC. It codes for CASSGRPEVNEQFF.

This chain uses TRBV7-8 with TRBJ1-3, with no clear D. Germline V gives CDR1 SGHVS, CDR2 FQNEAQ. The ends were cut back, 1 base at V and 9 bases at J, with 13 bases in the middle. This CDR3 has 14 amino acids. The CDR3 sequence: CASSLVLARGTIYF. The CDR3 coding sequence is TGTGCCAGCAGCTTAGTTCTCGCACGGGGCACCATATATTTT.

V and J are TRBV20-1 and TRBJ1-5; no definite D call. Germline V gives CDR1 DFQATT, CDR2 SNEGSKA (reference sequence). This CDR3 region has 16 residues. Trimming pared 3 bases from V and 4 bases from J, leaving 19 bases between. As DNA, the CDR3 is TGCAGTGCTAGTGCCCAAGCTGGTTCGACAAATCAGCCCCAGCATTTT. This encodes CSASAQAGSTNQPQHF.

This chain uses TRBV9 with TRBJ2-7, with 7 positions matching TRBD1. V lost 3 bases and J lost 3; bases outside the gene matches: 15. Per germline, CDR1 SGDLS and CDR2 YYNGEE. The CDR3 is made up of 17 amino acids. CDR3 sequence: CASSAWSPGQPLYEQYF. CDR3 sequence (DNA): TGTGCCAGCAGCGCTTGGTCCCCGGGACAGCCACTCTACGAGCAGTACTTC.

V gene TRBV20-1 combines with J gene TRBJ1-1; D gene ambiguous. The germline V and J ends were trimmed by 3 bases and 5 bases, with 7 bases remaining between them. The CDR3 has 11 residues. From germline, CDR1 is DFQATT and CDR2 SNEGSKA (reference sequence). CDR3: CSASKRTEAFF. The CDR3 bases are TGCAGTGCTAGTAAGAGGACTGAAGCTTTCTTT.

In this sample, this clone turned up once. V gene TRBV30 combines with J gene TRBJ2-1; TRBD2 matches 11 bases. The CDR3 runs 19 residues. The J segment lost 0 bases and the V segment lost 3 bases, leaving 13 bases of the junction unmatched. Germline CDR1 reads GTSNPN; CDR2 reads SVGIG (reference sequence). The CDR3 here is CAWRGGTSGSRSSYNEQFF. DNA of the CDR3: TGTGCCTGGAGGGGGGGTACTAGCGGGAGCCGGAGCTCCTACAATGAGCAGTTCTTC.

The chain joins TRBV2 to TRBJ1-5; unclear D gene. The V and J ends lost 5 bases and 0 bases respectively, with 11 bases between them. CDR1 and CDR2 from the germline V gene are SNHLY and FYNNEI. The CDR3 spans 15 residues. CDR3 in DNA: TGTGCCAGCAGTCGACACGATTATAGCAATCAGCCCCAGCATTTT. This gives the protein CASSRHDYSNQPQHF.

The chain employs TRBV6-5 and TRBJ1-2; the D is unclear. V was pared by 4 bases and J by 5 bases, with 11 bases between. CDR1 and CDR2 (germline): MNHEY, SVGAGI. The CDR3 covers 13 residues. In nucleotides, the CDR3 is TGTGCCAGCAGTTCCGGACGAGGGTATGGCTACACCTTC. Translated, it gives CASSSGRGYGYTF.

This chain uses TRBV3-1 (or the pseudogene TRBV3-2) with TRBJ2-3; 13 bases are a match to TRBD2. The CDR3 has 16 amino acids. Germline loops: CDR1 LGHDT, CDR2 YNNKEL (reference sequence). The ends lost 3 bases at V and 7 bases at J; junction bases unmatched: 7. The CDR3 protein is CASSHLVTSGGNTQYF. The CDR3 DNA reads TGTGCCAGCAGCCATTTAGTGACTAGCGGGGGGAATACGCAGTATTTT.

This rearrangement joins TRBV9 to TRBJ2-3; 7 nucleotides agree with TRBD2. This CDR3 has 16 amino acids. Germline V gene data show CDR1 as SGDLS and CDR2 as YYNGEE. Trimming removed 2 bases from V and 0 bases from J; junction bases left unmatched: 6. The CDR3 protein is CASSVRSSGSTDTQYF. The CDR3, as DNA: TGTGCCAGCAGCGTCCGGAGTAGCGGGAGCACAGATACGCAGTATTTT.

V and J are TRBV2 and TRBJ2-7, with TRBD1 identical over 7 bases. Per the germline V gene, CDR1 is SNHLY and CDR2 is FYNNEI. The CDR3 extends over 15 amino acids. The V gene end was trimmed by 6 bases and the J gene end by 3 bases; junction bases not matched to a gene: 11. This chain's CDR3 is CASRRSGGQHYEQYF. Here the CDR3 DNA reads TGTGCCAGCAGGAGGTCTGGGGGACAGCACTACGAGCAGTACTTC.

Concerning this clone itself: This sample includes further DNA sequences coding for the same CDR3. The chain is built from TRBV19 and TRBJ1-5, with a possible D match to TRBD1 (6 bases). This CDR3 comprises 14 residues. Looked up from germline, CDR1 is LNHDA and CDR2 is SQIVND (reference sequence). The V end was cut by 1 base, the J end by 7 bases, with 11 bases between. The CDR3 sequence: CASSIGGQGQPQHF. The CDR3 DNA follows: TGTGCCAGTAGTATAGGGGGACAAGGGCAGCCCCAGCATTTT.

The J gene is TRBJ2-7, the V gene TRBV7-2; no definite D call. This CDR3 has 14 residues. The V gene lost 3 bases and the J gene lost 0 bases, with 9 bases spanning the gap. From germline, CDR1 is SGHTA and CDR2 FQGNSA. CDR3 loop: CASSFLGYSYEQYF. The CDR3 bases are TGTGCCAGCAGCTTTTTGGGCTACTCCTACGAGCAGTACTTC.

The rearrangement links TRBV19 to TRBJ1-1; D not resolved. CDR3 length: 13 residues. Germline loops: CDR1 LNHDA, CDR2 SQIVND (reference sequence). Trimming left V 7 bases short and J 2 bases short, with 11 bases between. The CDR3 here is CASNLRGNTEAFF. The CDR3 DNA reads as TGTGCCAGTAATTTGCGGGGAAACACTGAAGCTTTCTTT. Together with reference TRBV19 and TRBJ1-1, the CDR3 gives the full variable domain: DGGITQSPKYLFRKEGQNVTLSCEQNLNHDAMYWYRQDPGQGLRLIYYSQIVNDFQKGDIAEGYSVSREKKESFPLTVTSAQKNPTAFYLCASNLRGNTEAFFGQGTRLTVV.

This clone was observed a single time. V gene TRBV30 combines with J gene TRBJ2-7; D remains ambiguous. V dropped 3 bases and J dropped 6 bases, with 9 bases sitting between them. This CDR3 has 11 amino acids. Germline CDR1 and CDR2: GTSNPN and SVGIG (reference sequence). Here the CDR3 reads CAWRGDGEQYF. The CDR3 DNA sequence: TGTGCCTGGAGAGGAGACGGCGAGCAGTACTTC.

The chain recombines TRBV7-6 with TRBJ2-5; 9 positions agree with TRBD1. V gave up 1 base and J gave up 0 bases; unmatched junction bases: 0. The germline CDR1 and CDR2 sequences are SGHVS and FNYEAQ. The CDR3 runs 15 residues. Here the CDR3 reads CASSLGDRDQETQYF. CDR3 DNA sequence: TGTGCCAGCAGCTTAGGGGACAGGGACCAAGAGACCCAGTACTTC.

The V and J genes are TRBV6-1 and TRBJ2-3; D perhaps matches TRBD2 (5 bases). Germline V gives CDR1 MNHNS, CDR2 SASEGT. The V and J ends lost 2 bases and 0 bases respectively, with 15 bases between them. This CDR3 is 17 amino acids long. CDR3 in DNA: TGTGCCAGCAGTGAATCCCCGGGTAGCGCTAGCACAGATACGCAGTATTTT. Amino acid sequence: CASSESPGSASTDTQYF.

This chain connects TRBV6-6 to TRBJ1-4; 9 nucleotides match TRBD1. Germline V gives CDR1 MNHNY, CDR2 SVGAGI (reference sequence). This CDR3 has 14 amino acids. V gave up 3 bases and J gave up 11 bases; unmatched junction bases: 7. DNA of the CDR3: TGTGCCAGCAGTTATTGGACAGGGGAAGTGAAACTGTTTTTT. Residues: CASSYWTGEVKLFF.

The chain links TRBV6-5 to TRBJ1-2, with 7 bases lining up with TRBD1. V shed 4 bases, J shed 8 bases, and the junction held 4 bases outside the gene matches. Germline V gene data show CDR1 as MNHEY and CDR2 as SVGAGI. This CDR3 region has 12 residues. This CDR3 reads CASSLTGNGYTF. In nucleotides, the CDR3 is TGTGCCAGCAGTTTGACAGGGAACGGCTACACCTTC.